These 26 T cell receptor beta chains originate from one sample sequenced in a study of liver allograft versus peripheral blood T cells. Study context: Comparative analysis was performed on T cell receptor repertoires from transplanted livers and from recipients' peripheral blood.

TCRdb re-called the reads with MiXCR, one entry per CDR3 protein. The data show around 2,800 distinct CDR3 sequences, 14% to 15% seen once. The receptors derive from a human patient who had a liver transplant. T cells may partly derive from the graft donor.

V usage is TRBV28 and J usage is TRBJ1-2; D uncertain. Germline values: CDR1 MDHEN, CDR2 SYDVKM. The V end lost 1 base, the J end lost 4 bases, and 7 bases lay between the germline ends. The length of the CDR3 is 13 residues. CDR3 DNA sequence: TGTGCCAGCAGTTTATTATTAGGCTATGGCTACACCTTC. Protein product: CASSLLLGYGYTF.

By sample share, this clonotype is medium-sized. This chain joins TRBV19 and TRBJ1-1; D is ambiguous. The CDR3 is 11 residues long. Germline values: CDR1 LNHDA, CDR2 SQIVND (reference sequence). V gave up 6 bases and J gave up 5 bases, with 7 bases separating them. The DNA of the CDR3 is TGTGCCAGTAGCGCCCTTACTGAAGCTTTCTTT. Residues: CASSALTEAFF.

This clonotype occurred many times. The chain uses TRBV6-1 and TRBJ2-7, with 11 nucleotides matching TRBD2. J was trimmed by 4 bases and V by 1 base; bases with no gene match: 6. CDR3 length: 16 amino acids. In germline, CDR1 is MNHNS, CDR2 SASEGT. CDR3 sequence: CASSEGASGRSYEQYF. The CDR3 nucleotides are TGTGCCAGCAGTGAAGGGGCTAGCGGGAGGTCTTACGAGCAGTACTTC.

This clonotype has just a few counts. V gene TRBV6-2 or TRBV6-3 combines with J gene TRBJ2-3, with 9 bases identical to TRBD2. The CDR3 is 17 residues long. Trimming cost V 2 bases and J 2 bases; bases outside gene matches: 8. Germline V gene data show CDR1 as MNHEY and CDR2 as SVGEGT. The DNA of the CDR3 is TGTGCCAGCAGTTACCAGACTAGCGGCTACCTCACAGATACGCAGTATTTT. Translated: CASSYQTSGYLTDTQYF.

In its sample, this clonotype ranks as medium-sized. The chain carries TRBV6-5 and TRBJ1-2, with D possibly being TRBD1 (6 bases). V was pared by 0 bases and J by 7 bases, with 15 bases between. The CDR3 is 15 residues long. From germline, CDR1 is MNHEY and CDR2 SVGAGI. The CDR3 loop reads CASSYSTGTRGGYTF. The DNA for the CDR3 is TGTGCCAGCAGTTACTCGACAGGAACCAGGGGTGGCTACACCTTC.

The chain has TRBV2 and TRBJ1-5; TRBD1 agrees at 7 bases. The germline gives CDR1 SNHLY, CDR2 FYNNEI. The V and J ends lost 4 bases and 4 bases, in that order; junction bases with no gene match: 4. The CDR3 totals 14 residues. As DNA, the CDR3 is TGTGCCAGCAGTGGAGGACAGGCGAATCAGCCCCAGCATTTT. Its translation is CASSGGQANQPQHF.

This rearrangement joins TRBV6-2 or TRBV6-3 to TRBJ2-7; D uncertain. CDR3 length equals 13 residues. With 10 bases removed from V and 2 bases from J, the gap between germline ends came to 15 bases. The V gene's germline CDR1 is MNHEY and CDR2 SVGEGT. CDR3 DNA: TGTGCCACCACCGGGTCCCTCGCCTACGAGCAGTACTTC. It is translated as CATTGSLAYEQYF.

This clonotype was seen ten or more times. The DNA of the CDR3 is TGTGCCAGCAGGAGGAACTACTACGAGCAGTACTTC. This sequence encodes CASRRNYYEQYF. J is TRBJ2-7 and V is TRBV25-1, with D hard to call. V was shortened by 6 bases and J by 3 bases, with 9 bases between the two germline ends. The CDR3 runs 12 residues. Germline assignment: CDR1 MGHDK and CDR2 SYGVNS.

This clonotype was found once. This probably arose from a read error, given a far larger clone one base away. The rearrangement links TRBV6-6 to TRBJ1-2; weak D call: TRBD1 (5 bases). CDR3 length: 15 residues. Per the germline V gene, CDR1 is MNHNY and CDR2 is SVGAGI (reference sequence). The V and J ends lost 5 bases and 2 bases respectively, with 15 bases between them. This chain's CDR3 is CASSASAGYNYGYTF. For the CDR3, the DNA is TGTGCCAGCAGTGCTTCCGCAGGGTACAACTATGGCTACACCTTC.

This clonotype is medium-sized in the sample. The chain uses TRBV6-5 and TRBJ2-7, with D tentatively TRBD2 (6 bases). The V end lost 6 bases, the J end lost 0 bases, and 15 bases lay between the germline ends. Germline CDR1 is MNHEY and CDR2 is SVGAGI. The CDR3 extends over 15 amino acids. The CDR3 bases are TGTGCCAGCAGGACCGGGACTGAGAGCTCCTACGAGCAGTACTTC. It specifies CASRTGTESSYEQYF.

This clonotype is classed as medium-sized. V and J are TRBV27 and TRBJ2-7; maybe TRBD2 (6 bases). Germline values: CDR1 MNHEY, CDR2 SMNVEV (reference sequence). This CDR3 has 12 residues. The germline V and J ends were trimmed by 6 bases and 6 bases, with 12 bases remaining between them. CDR3 protein: CASSLLGGEQYF. CDR3 nucleotides: TGTGCCAGCAGCTTACTGGGGGGCGAGCAGTACTTC.

This clonotype has more than one count but fewer than ten. This sequence joins TRBV7-9 and TRBJ1-2; 9 nucleotides align to TRBD1. CDR1 and CDR2 from the germline V gene are SEHNR and FQNEAQ (reference sequence). V gave up 4 bases and J gave up 3 bases; unmatched junction bases: 15. This CDR3 has 18 amino acids. The CDR3 sequence is CASSSGQGRLIRYYGYTF. CDR3 nucleotides: TGTGCCAGCAGCTCAGGACAGGGGCGCCTCATAAGGTACTATGGCTACACCTTC.

Remarks on this clonotype: Being one base from a much bigger clone, this may be a read error. The chain carries TRBV27 and TRBJ1-4, with 10 bases that match TRBD1. The germline CDR1 and CDR2 sequences are MNHEY and SMNVEV (reference sequence). This CDR3 has 14 residues. CDR3 in DNA: TGTACCAGCAGTTTGGGGACAGGGGTTGAAAAACTGTTTTTT. It codes for CTSSLGTGVEKLFF.

Judged by abundance, this clonotype is medium-sized (0.01 to 0.1%). The chain carries TRBV14 and TRBJ1-2, with TRBD1 as a possible D gene (6 bases). CDR3 length: 16 residues. Germline CDR1 and CDR2: SGHDN and FVKESK. The V gene lost 4 bases and the J gene lost 5 bases, with 20 bases spanning the gap. The CDR3 DNA reads as TGTGCCAGCAGCCTTACCAGGGACACCTACCTTTATGGCTACACCTTC. Translated, it gives CASSLTRDTYLYGYTF.

In its sample, this clonotype ranks as medium-sized. The genes are TRBV5-5 and TRBJ2-7, with TRBD1 as a possible D gene (6 bases). Germline V lookup: CDR1 SGHKS, CDR2 YYEKEE (reference sequence). Trimming shortened V by 4 bases and J by 0 bases, and 14 bases separated the two germline ends. The CDR3 totals 15 residues. CDR3: CASSAADSYSYEQYF. The CDR3 region has the DNA TGTGCCAGCAGCGCGGCGGACAGCTACTCCTACGAGCAGTACTTC.

By share, this clonotype counts as medium-sized. This rearrangement joins TRBV10-3 to TRBJ1-2; TRBD1 aligns across 9 bases. With 8 bases clipped from V and 5 bases from J, the junction kept 6 bases outside the gene matches. Germline CDR1 ENHRY, CDR2 SYGVKD. This CDR3 spans 13 amino acids. CDR3 loop: CAIEVDRGYGYTF. DNA of the CDR3: TGTGCCATCGAAGTAGACAGGGGGTATGGCTACACCTTC.

This clonotype is medium-sized in the sample. J is TRBJ1-4 and V is TRBV11-3; D may be TRBD1 (5 bases). V was clipped by 3 bases and J by 8 bases, with 16 bases between them. This CDR3 has 15 amino acids. Germline V CDR1 and CDR2: SGHNT, YENEEA. CDR3: CASSFKPQGLEKLFF. Written as DNA, the CDR3 is TGTGCCAGCAGCTTTAAACCCCAGGGACTCGAAAAACTGTTTTTT. Based on the CDR3 plus reference TRBV11-3 and TRBJ1-4, the full variable domain is EAGVVQSPRYKIIEKKQPVAFWCNPISGHNTLYWYLQNLGQGPELLIRYENEEAVDDSQLPKDRFSAERLKGVDSTLKIQPAELGDSAVYLCASSFKPQGLEKLFFGSGTQLSVL.

This clonotype is classed as large. The rearrangement joins TRBV18 to TRBJ1-4; D remains ambiguous. The V end lost 2 bases, the J end lost 0 bases, and 7 bases lay between the germline ends. The germline V gene has CDR1 KGHSH and CDR2 LQKENI. The CDR3 sequence is 15 residues long. In DNA, the CDR3 is TGTGCCAGCTCACCAGTGGGCGCAACTAATGAAAAACTGTTTTTT. Translation: CASSPVGATNEKLFF.

By share, this clonotype counts as medium-sized. V and J are TRBV19 and TRBJ2-7; 14 bases match TRBD2. The CDR3 totals 15 residues. Germline V gene lookup returns CDR1 LNHDA and CDR2 SQIVND (reference sequence). With 6 bases clipped from V and 2 bases from J, the junction kept 3 bases outside the gene matches. The DNA for the CDR3 is TGTGCCAGTAGCCCGACTAGCGGGAGGGCCTACGAGCAGTACTTC. It is translated as CASSPTSGRAYEQYF.

By sample fraction, this clonotype is medium-sized. The V call is TRBV27, the J call TRBJ1-1, with D perhaps matching TRBD1 (5 bases). Germline CDR1 is MNHEY and CDR2 is SMNVEV (reference sequence). With 5 bases removed from V and 7 bases from J, the gap between germline ends came to 11 bases. There are 12 residues in the CDR3. CDR3 sequence (DNA): TGTGCCAGCAGTCGGACAATCGGTGAAGCTTTCTTT. The encoded protein is CASSRTIGEAFF.

This clonotype was seen at least ten times. The chain recombines TRBV7-9 with TRBJ2-7; D call uncertain. CDR1 is SEHNR, CDR2 FQNEAQ, per germline (reference sequence). V shed 3 bases and J shed 3 bases, with 6 bases lying between them. The CDR3 has 12 amino acids. Here the CDR3 reads CASSFTRYEQYF. The CDR3 nucleotides read TGTGCCAGCAGCTTTACGCGCTACGAGCAGTACTTC. The whole variable domain, remainder taken from reference TRBV7-9 and TRBJ2-7, is DTGVSQNPRHKITKRGQNVTFRCDPISEHNRLYWYRQTLGQGPEFLTYFQNEAQLEKSRLLSDRFSAERPKGSFSTLEIQRTEQGDSAMYLCASSFTRYEQYFGPGTRLTVT.

The chain links TRBV5-5 to TRBJ2-1, with 12 bases matching TRBD2. The CDR3 consists of 16 residues. CDR1 and CDR2 from the germline V gene are SGHKS and YYEKEE (reference sequence). Trimming removed 4 bases from V and 2 bases from J; junction bases left unmatched: 4. The CDR3 loop is CASSDSSGRAYNEQFF. The CDR3 DNA is TGTGCCAGCAGCGATTCTAGCGGGAGGGCCTACAATGAGCAGTTCTTC. Supplemented by reference TRBV5-5 and TRBJ2-1, the full variable domain reads DAGVTQSPTHLIKTRGQQVTLRCSPISGHKSVSWYQQVLGQGPQFIFQYYEKEERGRGNFPDRFSARQFPNYSSELNVNALLLGDSALYLCASSDSSGRAYNEQFFGPGTRLTVL.

This clonotype was seen many times. V gene TRBV19 combines with J gene TRBJ1-5, with D unresolved. CDR1 LNHDA and CDR2 SQIVND come from the germline V gene (reference sequence). The CDR3 length is 15 residues. The V and J ends lost 5 bases and 3 bases respectively, with 14 bases between them. The CDR3 sequence is CASSPFYGVNQPQHF. Here the CDR3 DNA reads TGTGCCAGTAGTCCTTTCTACGGGGTCAATCAGCCCCAGCATTTT. The whole variable domain, filled in from reference TRBV19 and TRBJ1-5, reads DGGITQSPKYLFRKEGQNVTLSCEQNLNHDAMYWYRQDPGQGLRLIYYSQIVNDFQKGDIAEGYSVSREKKESFPLTVTSAQKNPTAFYLCASSPFYGVNQPQHFGDGTRLSIL.

This clonotype was seen a handful of times. DNA for the CDR3: TGTGCCAGCAGTTACAGGGGTCCTAATCAGCCCCAGCATTTT. This gives the protein CASSYRGPNQPQHF. The chain links TRBV6-5 to TRBJ1-5, with D possibly TRBD1 on 5 matching bases. The CDR3 is made up of 14 amino acids. The V and J ends lost 2 bases and 4 bases respectively, with 9 bases between them. The germline CDR1 and CDR2 sequences are MNHEY and SVGAGI.

This clonotype is medium-sized in the sample. This rearrangement joins TRBV7-3 to TRBJ1-2; D not resolved. Per the germline V gene, CDR1 is SGHTA and CDR2 is FQGTGA. The CDR3 runs to 13 residues. V dropped 4 bases and J dropped 5 bases, with 11 bases sitting between them. In nucleotides, the CDR3 is TGTGCCAGCAGCTCCAGCCCCGGATATGGCTACACCTTC. Translation: CASSSSPGYGYTF.

The V and J genes are TRBV2 and TRBJ2-7; the D is unclear. V dropped 4 bases and J dropped 2 bases, with 9 bases sitting between them. Per the germline V gene, CDR1 is SNHLY and CDR2 is FYNNEI. This CDR3 is built from 13 residues. This CDR3 is CASSAGYAYEQYF. Here the CDR3 DNA reads TGTGCCAGCAGTGCGGGCTATGCCTACGAGCAGTACTTC.